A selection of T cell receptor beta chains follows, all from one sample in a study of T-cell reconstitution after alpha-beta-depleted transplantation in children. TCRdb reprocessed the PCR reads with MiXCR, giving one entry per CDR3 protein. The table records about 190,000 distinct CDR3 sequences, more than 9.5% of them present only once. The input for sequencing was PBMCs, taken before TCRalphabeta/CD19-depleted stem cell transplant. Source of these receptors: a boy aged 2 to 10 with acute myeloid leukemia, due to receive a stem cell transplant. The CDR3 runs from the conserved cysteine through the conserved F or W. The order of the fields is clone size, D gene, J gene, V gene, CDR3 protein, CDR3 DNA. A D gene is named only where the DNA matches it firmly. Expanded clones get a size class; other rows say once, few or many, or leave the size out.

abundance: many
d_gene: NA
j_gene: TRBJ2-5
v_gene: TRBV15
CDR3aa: CATKYQETQYF
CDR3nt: TGTGCCACCAAGTACCAAGAGACCCAGTACTTC

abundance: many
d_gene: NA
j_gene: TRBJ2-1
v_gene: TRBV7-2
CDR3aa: CASSPITYNEQFF
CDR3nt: TGTGCCAGCAGCCCGATTACTTACAATGAGCAGTTCTTC

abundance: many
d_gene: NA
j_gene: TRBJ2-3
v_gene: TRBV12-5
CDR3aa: CASGLVLTDTQYF
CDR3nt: TGTGCTAGTGGTTTGGTACTCACAGATACGCAGTATTTT

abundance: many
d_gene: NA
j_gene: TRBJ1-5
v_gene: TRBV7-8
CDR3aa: CASSLYGGYNSNQPQHF
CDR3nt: TGTGCCAGCAGCTTATATGGAGGGTATAATAGCAATCAGCCCCAGCATTTT

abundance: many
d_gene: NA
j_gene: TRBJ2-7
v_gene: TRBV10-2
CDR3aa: CASSEIRDTASYEQYF
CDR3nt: TGCGCCAGCAGTGAGATCCGGGACACCGCCTCCTACGAGCAGTACTTC

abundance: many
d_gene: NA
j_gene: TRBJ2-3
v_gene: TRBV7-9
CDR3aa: CASSSWTDLGADTQYF
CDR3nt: TGTGCCAGCAGCTCATGGACGGATCTAGGGGCAGATACGCAGTATTTT

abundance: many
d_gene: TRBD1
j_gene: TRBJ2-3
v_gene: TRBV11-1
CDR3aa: CASSTRTGDDTQYF
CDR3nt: TGTGCCAGCAGCACGCGGACAGGGGATGATACGCAGTATTTT

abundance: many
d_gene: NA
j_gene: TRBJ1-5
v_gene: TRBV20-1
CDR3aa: CSARASTGGPQHF
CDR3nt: TGCAGTGCTAGAGCCTCAACGGGGGGGCCCCAGCATTTT

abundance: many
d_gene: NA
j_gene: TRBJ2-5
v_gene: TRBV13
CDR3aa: CASSSHGQETQYF
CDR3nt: TGTGCCAGCAGCTCTCACGGCCAAGAGACCCAGTACTTC

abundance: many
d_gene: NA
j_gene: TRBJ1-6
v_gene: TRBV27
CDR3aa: CASSWVQGNSPLHF
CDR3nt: TGTGCCAGCAGTTGGGTACAGGGAAATTCACCCCTCCACTTT

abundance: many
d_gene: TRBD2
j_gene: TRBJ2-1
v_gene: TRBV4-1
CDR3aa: CASSHAGLAGGGEQFF
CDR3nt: TGCGCCAGCAGCCACGCGGGACTAGCGGGGGGAGGTGAGCAGTTCTTC

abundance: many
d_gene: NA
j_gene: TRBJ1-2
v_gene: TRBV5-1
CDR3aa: CASSRIGGEPYGYTF
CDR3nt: TGCGCCAGCAGCCGCATCGGGGGCGAGCCCTATGGCTACACCTTC

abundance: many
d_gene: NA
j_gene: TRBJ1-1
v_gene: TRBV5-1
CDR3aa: CASSPTTGNTEAFF
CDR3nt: TGCGCCAGCAGCCCTACCACAGGGAACACTGAAGCTTTCTTT

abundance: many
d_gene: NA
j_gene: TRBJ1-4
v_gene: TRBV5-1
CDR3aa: CASSIRGPGEKLFF
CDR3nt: TGCGCCAGCAGCATTCGGGGGCCGGGTGAAAAACTGTTTTTT

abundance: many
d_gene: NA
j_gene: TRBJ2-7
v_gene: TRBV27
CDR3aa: CASSLGLDFYEQYF
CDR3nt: TGTGCCAGCAGTTTAGGGCTAGATTTCTACGAGCAGTACTTC

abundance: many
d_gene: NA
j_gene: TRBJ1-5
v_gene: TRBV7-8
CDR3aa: CASSLDRQRRNQPQHF
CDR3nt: TGTGCCAGCAGCTTAGACAGACAGAGGCGCAATCAGCCCCAGCATTTT

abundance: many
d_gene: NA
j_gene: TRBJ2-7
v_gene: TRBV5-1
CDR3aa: CASSLGFGTPGYSEQYF
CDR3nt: TGCGCCAGCAGCTTGGGTTTCGGGACCCCCGGTTACAGCGAGCAGTACTTC

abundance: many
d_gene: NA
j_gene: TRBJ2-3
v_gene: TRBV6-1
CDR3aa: CASSDPRIDTQYF
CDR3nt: TGTGCCAGCAGCGACCCCAGGATAGATACGCAGTATTTT

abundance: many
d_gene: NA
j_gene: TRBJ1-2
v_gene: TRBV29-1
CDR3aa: CSVRAPGHGYTF
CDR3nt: TGCAGCGTCCGGGCCCCAGGCCATGGCTACACCTTC

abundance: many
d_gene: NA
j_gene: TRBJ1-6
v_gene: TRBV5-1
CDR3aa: CASSSQTYNSPLHF
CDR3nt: TGCGCCAGCAGCTCACAGACCTATAATTCACCCCTCCACTTT

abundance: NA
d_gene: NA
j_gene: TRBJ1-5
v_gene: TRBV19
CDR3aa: CASSIEGAHPHQPQHF
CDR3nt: TGTGCCAGTAGTATAGAAGGGGCTCATCCGCATCAGCCCCAGCATTTT

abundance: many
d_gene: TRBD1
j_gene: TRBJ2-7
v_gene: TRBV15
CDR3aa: CATSTGTGGYEQYF
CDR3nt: TGTGCCACCAGCACAGGGACAGGGGGCTACGAGCAGTACTTC

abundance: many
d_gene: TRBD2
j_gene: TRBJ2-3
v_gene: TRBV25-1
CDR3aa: CASAAVRLAGVDTQYF
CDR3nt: TGTGCCAGCGCCGCGGTAAGACTAGCGGGAGTCGATACGCAGTATTTT

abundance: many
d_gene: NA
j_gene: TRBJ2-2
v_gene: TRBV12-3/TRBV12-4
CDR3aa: CASSFFPGELFF
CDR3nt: TGTGCCAGCAGTTTCTTCCCCGGGGAGCTGTTTTTT

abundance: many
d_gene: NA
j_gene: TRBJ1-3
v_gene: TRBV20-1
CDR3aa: CSARSIVTGNTIYF
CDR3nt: TGCAGTGCTAGGTCGATAGTGACTGGAAACACCATATATTTT

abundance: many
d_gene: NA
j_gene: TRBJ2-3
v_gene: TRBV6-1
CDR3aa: CASSAIIFTDTQYF
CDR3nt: TGTGCCAGCAGTGCAATTATTTTCACAGATACGCAGTATTTT

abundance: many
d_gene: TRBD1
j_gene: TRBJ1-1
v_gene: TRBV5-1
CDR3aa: CASSLGWGTGDTEAFF
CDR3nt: TGCGCCAGCAGCTTGGGTTGGGGGACAGGGGACACTGAAGCTTTCTTT

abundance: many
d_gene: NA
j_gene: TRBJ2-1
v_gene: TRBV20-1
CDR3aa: CSAPQFHNEQFF
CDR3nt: TGCAGTGCTCCCCAGTTTCACAATGAGCAGTTCTTC

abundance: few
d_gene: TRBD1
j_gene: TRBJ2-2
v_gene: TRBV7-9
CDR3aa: CASSVNRGHGTGELFF
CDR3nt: TGTGCCAGCAGCGTAAACAGGGGGCACGGCACCGGGGAGCTGTTTTTT

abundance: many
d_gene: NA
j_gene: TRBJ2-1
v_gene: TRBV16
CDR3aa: CASSQFPDGEQFF
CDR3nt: TGTGCCAGCAGCCAATTTCCCGACGGTGAGCAGTTCTTC

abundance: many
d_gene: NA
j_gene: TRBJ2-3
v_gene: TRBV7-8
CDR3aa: CASSLEGRTSTDTQYF
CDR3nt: TGTGCCAGCAGCTTAGAGGGCAGAACTAGCACAGATACGCAGTATTTT

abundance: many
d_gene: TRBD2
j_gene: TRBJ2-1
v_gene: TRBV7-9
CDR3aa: CASSLLGTSGGAGFHGSYNEQFF
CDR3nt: TGTGCCAGCAGCTTACTCGGGACTAGCGGGGGGGCCGGGTTTCATGGCTCCTACAATGAGCAGTTCTTC

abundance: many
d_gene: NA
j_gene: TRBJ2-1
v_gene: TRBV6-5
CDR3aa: CASSYSMPASYNEQFF
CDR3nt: TGTGCCAGCAGTTACTCGATGCCCGCGAGCTACAATGAGCAGTTCTTC

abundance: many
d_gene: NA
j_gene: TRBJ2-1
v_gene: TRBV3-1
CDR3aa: CASSPSLGGRNYNEQFF
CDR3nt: TGTGCCAGCAGCCCAAGCCTGGGGGGGCGGAACTACAATGAGCAGTTCTTC

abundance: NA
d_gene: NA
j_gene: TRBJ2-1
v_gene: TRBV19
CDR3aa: CASRLRGNNEQFF
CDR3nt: TGTGCCAGCCGCCTTCGGGGAAACAATGAGCAGTTCTTC

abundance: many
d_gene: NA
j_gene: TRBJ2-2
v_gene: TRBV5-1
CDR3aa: CASRQKNTGELFF
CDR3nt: TGCGCCAGCAGACAGAAGAACACCGGGGAGCTGTTTTTT

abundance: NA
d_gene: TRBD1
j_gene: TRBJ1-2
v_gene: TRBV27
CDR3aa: CASSLWTGDGYTF
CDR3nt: TGTGCCAGCAGTTTATGGACAGGGGACGGCTACACCTTC

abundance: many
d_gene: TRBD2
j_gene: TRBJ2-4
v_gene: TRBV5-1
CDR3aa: CASSPAGGQGNIQYF
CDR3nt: TGCGCCAGCAGCCCAGCGGGGGGCCAGGGAAACATTCAGTACTTC

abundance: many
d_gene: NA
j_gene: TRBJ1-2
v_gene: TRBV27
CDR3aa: CASSPGMYYGYTF
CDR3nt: TGTGCCAGCAGTCCCGGGATGTACTATGGCTACACCTTC

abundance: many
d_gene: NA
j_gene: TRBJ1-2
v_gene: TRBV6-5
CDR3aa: CASSYPGYGYTF
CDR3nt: TGTGCCAGCAGTTACCCCGGCTATGGCTACACCTTC

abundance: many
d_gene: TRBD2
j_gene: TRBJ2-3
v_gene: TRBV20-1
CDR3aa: CSARDPSGGDTDTQYF
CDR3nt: TGCAGTGCTAGGGACCCTAGCGGGGGGGACACAGATACGCAGTATTTT

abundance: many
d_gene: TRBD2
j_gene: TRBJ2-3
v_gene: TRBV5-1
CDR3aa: CASSSFGGGTDTQYF
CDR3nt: TGCGCCAGCAGCTCTTTCGGGGGGGGGACAGATACGCAGTATTTT

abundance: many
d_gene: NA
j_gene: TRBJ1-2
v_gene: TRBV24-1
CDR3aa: CATSDLEFDGYTF
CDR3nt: TGTGCCACCAGTGATTTGGAGTTTGATGGCTACACCTTC

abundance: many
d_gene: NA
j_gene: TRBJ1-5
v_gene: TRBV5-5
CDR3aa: CASSLLSDVGNQPQHF
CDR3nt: TGTGCCAGCAGCTTGTTGTCGGATGTTGGCAATCAGCCCCAGCATTTT

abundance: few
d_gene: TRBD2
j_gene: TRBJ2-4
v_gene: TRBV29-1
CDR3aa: CSVELAGGPKNIQYF
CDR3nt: TGCAGCGTTGAACTAGCGGGAGGGCCCAAAAACATTCAGTACTTC

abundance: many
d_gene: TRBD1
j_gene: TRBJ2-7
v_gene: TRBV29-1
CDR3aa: CSVGVISGGSYEQYF
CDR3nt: TGCAGCGTCGGGGTTATTTCAGGGGGCTCCTACGAGCAGTACTTC

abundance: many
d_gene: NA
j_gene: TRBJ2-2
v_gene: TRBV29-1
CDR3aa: CSVRGIDTGELFF
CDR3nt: TGCAGCGTTCGGGGAATTGACACCGGGGAGCTGTTTTTT

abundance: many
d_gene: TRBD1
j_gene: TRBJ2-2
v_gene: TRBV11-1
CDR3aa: CASSTLKGTGSVFPGELFF
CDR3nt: TGTGCCAGCAGCACCCTGAAAGGGACAGGGTCTGTATTTCCCGGGGAGCTGTTTTTT

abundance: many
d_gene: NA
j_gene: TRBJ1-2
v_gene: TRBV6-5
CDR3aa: CASSYSVLLRGKSRYGYTF
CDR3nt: TGTGCCAGCAGTTACTCGGTTCTTCTCCGGGGGAAGTCTCGCTATGGCTACACCTTC

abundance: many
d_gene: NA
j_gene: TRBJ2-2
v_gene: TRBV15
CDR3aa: CATSNGVAQGGELFF
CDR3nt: TGTGCCACCAGCAATGGGGTAGCTCAAGGCGGGGAGCTGTTTTTT

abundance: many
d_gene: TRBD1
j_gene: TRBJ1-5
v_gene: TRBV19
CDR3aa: CASTKQTGTGGRFGNQPQHF
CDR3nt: TGTGCCAGTACGAAACAAACCGGGACAGGGGGCCGATTCGGCAATCAGCCCCAGCATTTT

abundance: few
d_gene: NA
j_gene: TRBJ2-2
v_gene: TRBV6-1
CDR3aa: CASSESGENTGELFF
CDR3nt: TGTGCCAGCAGTGAATCAGGGGAGAACACCGGGGAGCTGTTTTTT